The T cell receptor beta chain under discussion was sequenced for a study of OX40 agonist ivuxolimab in advanced cancers. Study information: Averaging about 60 years in age, with a range of roughly 23 to 80, the cohort was approximately 83% male. Regarding the study as a whole: It was also the case that some nonresponders had low normalized T-cell clonal expansion. Both blood CD4+ and CD8+ T cells showed clonal growth by week 6 at 0.1 to 3.0 mg/kg.

This CDR3 is built from 15 residues. The V and J ends lost 6 bases and 0 bases respectively, with 17 bases between them. Germline V gene data show CDR1 as SQVTM and CDR2 as ANQGSEA. This clone came up a few times. Its antigen is not identified. The repertoire was sequenced with immunoSEQ multiplex PCR; TCRdb's copy has only in-frame clones and lacks some. The table includes more than 80,000 clones, around 94% detected once. This receptor was taken from an adult with an advanced solid tumor such as melanoma, head and neck, liver or kidney cancer. Sequencing used CD4+ or CD8+ T cells sorted from blood, obtained in a trial of the OX40 agonist ivuxolimab. The chain employs TRBV29-1 and TRBJ1-1, with D possibly matching TRBD1 (5 bases). The CDR3 is CSVGSGWGMNTEAFF. CDR3 nucleotides: TGCAGCGTCGGATCAGGGTGGGGCATGAACACTGAAGCTTTCTTT.